The 16 T cell receptor beta chains below all came from one sample that was sequenced in a study of T-cell reconstitution after alpha-beta-depleted transplantation in children. Preparation of the TCRbeta library was carried out with unique molecular identifiers. TCRdb re-analysed the PCR reads in MiXCR, keeping a single row per CDR3 protein. The repertoire includes fewer than 550,000 distinct CDR3 sequences, about 10% of them detected once, and around 2% sits in the top ten. Sequencing was performed on PBMCs, taken before TCRalphabeta/CD19-depleted stem cell transplant. These receptors were taken from a child aged 2-15 years with inherited bone marrow failure, due to receive a stem cell transplant.

V gene TRBV28 combines with J gene TRBJ2-2; D is unclear. Trimming removed 5 bases at V and 6 bases at J, with 13 bases between. This CDR3 has 14 residues. Germline V CDR1 and CDR2: MDHEN, SYDVKM. The CDR3 sequence: CASSPLISSGELFF. Here the CDR3 DNA reads TGTGCCAGCAGTCCTCTAATTTCATCCGGGGAGCTGTTTTTT. The entire variable domain, with the rest obtained from reference TRBV28 and TRBJ2-2, is as follows: DVKVTQSSRYLVKRTGEKVFLECVQDMDHENMFWYRQDPGLGLRLIYFSYDVKMKEKGDIPEGYSVSREKKERFSLILESASTNQTSMYLCASSPLISSGELFFGEGSRLTVL.

The V gene is TRBV6-2 or TRBV6-3, the J gene TRBJ2-2, with 10 bases lining up with TRBD2. J gave up 1 base and V 5 bases, and 10 bases lay outside the gene matches. The CDR3 contains 18 residues. Germline-derived CDR1 and CDR2 are MNHEY and SVGEGT. CDR3: CASSKPSRLAGNTGELFF. As DNA, the CDR3 is TGTGCCAGCAGTAAGCCATCGAGACTAGCGGGGAACACCGGGGAGCTGTTTTTT.

This clonotype has at least ten counts. The chain recombines TRBV19 with TRBJ1-5, with a weak D call TRBD1 (5 bases). The CDR3 totals 12 residues. Trimming cost V 3 bases and J 6 bases, with 6 bases left between them. CDR1 LNHDA and CDR2 SQIVND come from the germline V gene (reference sequence). CDR3 residues: CASSMGVQPQHF. CDR3 DNA sequence: TGTGCCAGTAGTATGGGGGTTCAGCCCCAGCATTTT.

In this sample, this clonotype turned up a few times. This chain links TRBV4-3 with TRBJ2-3, with D unresolved. Trimming took off 2 bases at V and 6 bases at J, with 15 bases between the two ends. This CDR3 comprises 15 residues. Germline values: CDR1 LGHNA, CDR2 YSLEER. The CDR3 reads CASSQIDQAYDTQYF. DNA of the CDR3: TGCGCCAGCAGCCAAATTGATCAAGCGTACGATACGCAGTATTTT.

This clonotype was recorded many times. No DNA is shown, since the ends of the CDR3 on it are uncertain; the CDR3 is the one TCRdb lists. The V and J genes are TRBV12-3 or TRBV12-4 and TRBJ2-3; TRBD1, the table's D call, lacks a check against the DNA. The CDR3 region is 11 residues in length, termini included. CDR3: CASSFGTGIYF.

Ten or more counts support this clonotype. The rearrangement joins TRBV6-1 to TRBJ2-1; 10 bases are a match to TRBD2. The V segment lost 6 bases and the J segment 8 bases; nucleotides outside the gene matches: 7. CDR3 length: 14 residues. Germline V gene lookup returns CDR1 MNHNS and CDR2 SASEGT. The CDR3 bases are TGTGCCAGCAGGACAGCGGGAGGGCCCGATGAGCAGTTCTTC. Translating gives CASRTAGGPDEQFF.

This clonotype occurred many times. One end of the junction fails to match germline, which may point to a read error. V usage is TRBV29-1 and J usage is TRBJ2-7; perhaps TRBD2 as D (5 bases). The CDR3 loop spans 15 amino acids. Germline loops: CDR1 SQVTM, CDR2 ANQGSEA. The CDR3 coding sequence is TGCACCGTTGAAGATCGTGGGCGGGTGGATCACGAGCAGTACTTC. It codes for CTVEDRGRVDHEQYF.

This clonotype came up many times. Relative to the germline gene, one junction end is altered; a read error may explain this. V gene TRBV5-1 combines with J gene TRBJ2-1; D remains unclear. Germline-derived CDR1 and CDR2 are SGHRS and YFSETQ. The CDR3 covers 14 residues. The CDR3: CASSLVGGHNEQFF. The CDR3 coding sequence is TGTGCCAGCAGTCTCGTGGGCGGTCACAATGAGCAGTTCTTC.

This clonotype was counted ten times or more. V and J are TRBV12-3 or TRBV12-4 and TRBJ1-1; D is possibly TRBD1 (6 bases). V dropped 6 bases and J dropped 7 bases, with 15 bases sitting between them. The CDR3 loop spans 13 amino acids. CDR3: CASRNRALDEAFF. The CDR3 region has the DNA TGTGCCAGCAGGAACAGGGCCCTCGATGAAGCTTTCTTT.

This clonotype has a count of ten or more. The rearrangement links TRBV7-9 to TRBJ1-1; TRBD1 might be the D (5 bases). Germline CDR1 reads SEHNR; CDR2 reads FQNEAQ (reference sequence). The CDR3 has 15 residues. V lost 2 bases to trimming and J lost 1 base, with 11 bases between them. This CDR3 reads CASSLRPQGNTEAFF. The CDR3 region has the DNA TGTGCCAGCAGCTTACGGCCGCAGGGGAACACTGAAGCTTTCTTT.

This clonotype has a count of ten or more. The CDR3: CASSFASIEAFF. In nucleotides, the CDR3 is TGTGCCAGCAGTTTCGCCTCTATTGAAGCTTTCTTT. The chain carries TRBV12-3 or TRBV12-4 and TRBJ1-1; unclear D gene. CDR3 length equals 12 residues. Trimming removed 3 bases at V and 7 bases at J, with 9 bases between.

V is TRBV30 and J is TRBJ2-7; D not certain. This CDR3 region has 14 residues. The V end lost 1 base, the J end lost 8 bases, and 18 bases lay between the germline ends. Germline V lookup: CDR1 GTSNPN, CDR2 SVGIG (reference sequence). The CDR3: CAWSAKDLIFKQYF. The CDR3, as DNA: TGTGCCTGGAGTGCCAAGGACCTAATTTTTAAGCAGTACTTC. Full variable domain (rest looked up from reference TRBV30 and TRBJ2-7): SQTIHQWPATLVQPVGSPLSLECTVEGTSNPNLYWYRQAAGRGLQLLFYSVGIGQISSEVPQNLSASRPQDRQFILSSKKLLLSDSGFYLCAWSAKDLIFKQYFGPGTRLTVT.

This clonotype was picked up many times. This sequence joins TRBV20-1 and TRBJ2-7; 11 bases fit TRBD1. The J segment lost 7 bases and the V segment lost 5 bases, leaving 7 bases of the junction unmatched. The CDR3 runs 13 residues. Germline V lookup: CDR1 DFQATT, CDR2 SNEGSKA (reference sequence). The DNA of the CDR3 is TGCAGTGCTCTCCCGGGACAGGGGGGTGAGCAGTACTTC. Encoded protein: CSALPGQGGEQYF.

This clonotype was seen at least ten times. The chain employs TRBV12-3 or TRBV12-4 and TRBJ2-3, with D tentatively TRBD1 (6 bases). Trimming cost V 4 bases and J 1 base, with 9 bases left between them. This CDR3 has 14 residues. CDR3 region: CASSWTAGTDTQYF. As DNA, the CDR3 is TGTGCCAGCAGTTGGACAGCAGGCACAGATACGCAGTATTTT.

The chain combines TRBV19 with TRBJ2-1, with 8 bases identical to TRBD1. The CDR3 contains 20 residues. Germline assignment: CDR1 LNHDA and CDR2 SQIVND (reference sequence). Trimming removed 6 bases from V and 2 bases from J; junction bases left unmatched: 21. The CDR3 reads CASRPQTGALGRGTYNEQFF. In DNA, the CDR3 is TGTGCCAGTAGGCCTCAGACAGGGGCGCTCGGACGCGGGACCTACAATGAGCAGTTCTTC.

Many counts were recorded for this clonotype. J is TRBJ2-3 and V is TRBV7-6; 11 nucleotides agree with TRBD2. The CDR3 is made up of 19 amino acids. V shed 5 bases, J shed 0 bases, and the junction held 13 bases outside the gene matches. CDR1 is SGHVS and CDR2 is FNYEAQ in the germline V gene. CDR3 protein: CASSQWGTSGIPSTDTQYF. CDR3 bases: TGTGCCAGCAGCCAGTGGGGGACTAGCGGCATCCCTAGCACAGATACGCAGTATTTT.